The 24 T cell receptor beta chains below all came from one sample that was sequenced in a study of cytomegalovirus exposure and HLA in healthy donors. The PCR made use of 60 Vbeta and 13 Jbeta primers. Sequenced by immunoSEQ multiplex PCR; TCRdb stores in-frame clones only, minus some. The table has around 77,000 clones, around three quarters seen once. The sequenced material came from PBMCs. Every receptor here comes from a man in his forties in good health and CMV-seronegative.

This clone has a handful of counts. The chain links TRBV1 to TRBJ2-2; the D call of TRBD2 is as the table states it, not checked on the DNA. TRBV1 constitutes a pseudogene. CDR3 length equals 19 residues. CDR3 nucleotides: TGCACCAGCAGCCAAGATCTATTAGGAGCGGGGGGGAACACCGGGGAGCTGTTTTTT. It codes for CTSSQDLLGAGGNTGELFF.

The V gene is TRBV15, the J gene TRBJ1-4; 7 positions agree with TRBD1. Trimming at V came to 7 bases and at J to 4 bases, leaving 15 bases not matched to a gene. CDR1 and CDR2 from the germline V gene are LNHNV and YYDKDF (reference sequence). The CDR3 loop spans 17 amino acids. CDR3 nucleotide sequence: TGTGCCACCAACCCCCCGGGGCAGGGACAGCTTAATGAAAAACTGTTTTTT. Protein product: CATNPPGQGQLNEKLFF. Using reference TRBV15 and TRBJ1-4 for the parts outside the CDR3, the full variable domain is DAMVIQNPRYQVTQFGKPVTLSCSQTLNHNVMYWYQQKSSQAPKLLFHYYDKDFNNEADTPDNFQSRRPNTSFCFLDIRSPGLGDTAMYLCATNPPGQGQLNEKLFFGSGTQLSVL.

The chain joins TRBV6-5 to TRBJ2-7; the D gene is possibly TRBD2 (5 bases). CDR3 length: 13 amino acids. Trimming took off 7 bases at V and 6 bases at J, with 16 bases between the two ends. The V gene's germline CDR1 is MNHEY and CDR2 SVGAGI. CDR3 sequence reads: CASTTAGSREQYF. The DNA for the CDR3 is TGTGCCAGCACCACGGCGGGTTCCCGCGAGCAGTACTTC.

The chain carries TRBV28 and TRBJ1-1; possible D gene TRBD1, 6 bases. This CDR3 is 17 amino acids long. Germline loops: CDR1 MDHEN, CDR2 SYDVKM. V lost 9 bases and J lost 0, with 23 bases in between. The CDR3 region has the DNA TGTGCCAGTCCGCCGGGGGGGCGCGGGGGACTGAACACTGAAGCTTTCTTT. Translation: CASPPGGRGGLNTEAFF.

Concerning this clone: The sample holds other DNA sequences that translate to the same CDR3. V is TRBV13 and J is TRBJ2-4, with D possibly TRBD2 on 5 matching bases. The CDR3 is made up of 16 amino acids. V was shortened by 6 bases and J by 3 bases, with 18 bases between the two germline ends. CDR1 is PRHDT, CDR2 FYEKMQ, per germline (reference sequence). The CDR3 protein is CASRLRGSRDKNIQYF. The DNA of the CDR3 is TGTGCCAGCAGACTACGCGGCTCTCGGGACAAAAACATTCAGTACTTC.

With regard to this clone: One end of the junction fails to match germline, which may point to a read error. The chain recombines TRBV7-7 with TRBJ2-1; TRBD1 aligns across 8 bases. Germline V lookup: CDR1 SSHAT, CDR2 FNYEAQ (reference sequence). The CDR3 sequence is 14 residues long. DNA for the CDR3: TGTGCTAGCAGCCGCGGACAGGGTAGCAATGAGCAGTTCTTC. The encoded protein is CASSRGQGSNEQFF.

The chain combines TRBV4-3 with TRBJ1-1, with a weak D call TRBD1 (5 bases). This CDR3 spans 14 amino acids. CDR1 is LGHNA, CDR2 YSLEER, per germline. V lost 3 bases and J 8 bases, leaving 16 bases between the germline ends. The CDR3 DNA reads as TGCGCCAGCAGCCAGAACCGACAGACCCGAGAAGCTTTCTTT. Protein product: CASSQNRQTREAFF.

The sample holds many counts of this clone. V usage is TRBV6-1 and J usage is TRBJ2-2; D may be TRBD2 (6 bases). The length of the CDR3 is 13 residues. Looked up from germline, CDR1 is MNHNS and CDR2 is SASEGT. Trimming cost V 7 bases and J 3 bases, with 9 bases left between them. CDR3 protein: CASMGGYTGELFF. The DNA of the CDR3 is TGTGCCAGCATGGGGGGATACACCGGGGAGCTGTTTTTT.

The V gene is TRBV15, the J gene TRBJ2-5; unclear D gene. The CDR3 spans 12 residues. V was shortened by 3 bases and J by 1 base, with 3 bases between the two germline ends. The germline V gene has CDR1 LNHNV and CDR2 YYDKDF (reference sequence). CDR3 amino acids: CATSSRQETQYF. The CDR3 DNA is TGTGCCACCAGCAGCCGCCAAGAGACCCAGTACTTC.

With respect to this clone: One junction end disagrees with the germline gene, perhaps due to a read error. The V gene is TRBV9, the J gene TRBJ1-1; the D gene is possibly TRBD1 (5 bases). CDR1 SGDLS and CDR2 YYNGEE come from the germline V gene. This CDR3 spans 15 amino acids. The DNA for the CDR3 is TGTGCCAGCAGCCAGGCGTGGACGACGGACACTGAAGCTTCCTTT. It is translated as CASSQAWTTDTEASF.

The CDR3 sequence: CASRPGTSGDTQYF. DNA of the CDR3: TGTGCCAGCAGACCCGGGACTAGCGGGGATACGCAGTATTTT. The chain uses TRBV6-6 and TRBJ2-3, with TRBD2 matching over 12 bases. V lost 6 bases to trimming and J lost 6 bases; unmatched junction nucleotides: 4. The CDR3 covers 14 residues. CDR1 and CDR2 from the germline V gene are MNHNY and SVGAGI (reference sequence).

CDR3 loop: CASSLNGGWYEQYF. CDR3 DNA: TGTGCCAGCAGTTTAAACGGGGGATGGTACGAGCAGTACTTC. The chain carries TRBV28 and TRBJ2-7, with D possibly being TRBD2 (6 bases). V lost 2 bases, J lost 4 bases, and 12 bases lay in between. The CDR3 length is 14 residues. Germline lookup yields CDR1 MDHEN and CDR2 SYDVKM.

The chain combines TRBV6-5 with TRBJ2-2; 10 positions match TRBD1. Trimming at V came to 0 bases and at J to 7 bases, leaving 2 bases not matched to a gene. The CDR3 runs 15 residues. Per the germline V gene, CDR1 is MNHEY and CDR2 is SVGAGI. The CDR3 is CASSYSGQGIGELFF. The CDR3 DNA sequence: TGTGCCAGCAGTTACTCGGGACAGGGGATCGGGGAGCTGTTTTTT.

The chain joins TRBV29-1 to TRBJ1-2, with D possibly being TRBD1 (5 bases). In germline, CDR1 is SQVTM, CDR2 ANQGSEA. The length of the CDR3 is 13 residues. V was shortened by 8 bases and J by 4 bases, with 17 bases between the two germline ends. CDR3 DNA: TGCAGCACGACTCGGACACCGGGCTATGGCTACACCTTC. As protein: CSTTRTPGYGYTF. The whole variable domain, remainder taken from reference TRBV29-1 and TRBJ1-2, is SAVISQKPSRDICQRGTSLTIQCQVDSQVTMMFWYRQQPGQSLTLIATANQGSEATYESGFVIDKFPISRPNLTFSTLTVSNMSPEDSSIYLCSTTRTPGYGYTFGSGTRLTVV.

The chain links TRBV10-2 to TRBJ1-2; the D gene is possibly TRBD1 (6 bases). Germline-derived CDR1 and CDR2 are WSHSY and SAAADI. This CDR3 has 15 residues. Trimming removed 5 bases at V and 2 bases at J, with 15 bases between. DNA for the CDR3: TGCGCCAGCAGTTCTACAGGGATTTTAAACTATGGCTACACCTTC. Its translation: CASSSTGILNYGYTF.

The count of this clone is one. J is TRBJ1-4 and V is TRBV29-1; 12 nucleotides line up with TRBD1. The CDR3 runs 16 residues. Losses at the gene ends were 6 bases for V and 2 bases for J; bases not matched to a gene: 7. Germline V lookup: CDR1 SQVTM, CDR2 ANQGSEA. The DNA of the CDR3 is TGCAGCGTGCGTCCCGGGACAGGGGGCACTAATGAAAAACTGTTTTTT. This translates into CSVRPGTGGTNEKLFF. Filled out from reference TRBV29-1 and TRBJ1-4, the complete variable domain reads SAVISQKPSRDICQRGTSLTIQCQVDSQVTMMFWYRQQPGQSLTLIATANQGSEATYESGFVIDKFPISRPNLTFSTLTVSNMSPEDSSIYLCSVRPGTGGTNEKLFFGSGTQLSVL.

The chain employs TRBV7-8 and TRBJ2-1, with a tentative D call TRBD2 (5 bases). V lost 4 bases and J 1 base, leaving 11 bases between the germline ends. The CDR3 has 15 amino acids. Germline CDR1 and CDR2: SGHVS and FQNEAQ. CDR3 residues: CASSSRDFSYNEQFF. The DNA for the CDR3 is TGTGCCAGCAGCTCCCGGGATTTTTCCTACAATGAGCAGTTCTTC.

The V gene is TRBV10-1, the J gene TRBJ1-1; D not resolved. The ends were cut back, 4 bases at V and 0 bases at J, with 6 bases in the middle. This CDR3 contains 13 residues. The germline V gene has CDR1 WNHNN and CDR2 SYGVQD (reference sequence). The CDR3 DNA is TGCGCCAGCAGTGCCGGGGTGAACACTGAAGCTTTCTTT. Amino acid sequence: CASSAGVNTEAFF.

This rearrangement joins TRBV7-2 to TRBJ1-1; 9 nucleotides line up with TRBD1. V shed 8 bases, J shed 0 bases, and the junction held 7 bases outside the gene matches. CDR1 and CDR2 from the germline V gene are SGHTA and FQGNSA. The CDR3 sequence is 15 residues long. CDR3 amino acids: CASSLQGAMNTEAFF. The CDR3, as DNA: TGTGCCAGCTCATTACAGGGGGCGATGAACACTGAAGCTTTCTTT.

The CDR3 DNA reads TGTGCCAGCAGCCAAGATATGGGACAGGGGTTCTACGAGCAGTACTTC. It encodes CASSQDMGQGFYEQYF. The chain links TRBV4-2 to TRBJ2-7; 10 nucleotides agree with TRBD1. Trimming at V came to 0 bases and at J to 3 bases, leaving 5 bases not matched to a gene. This CDR3 contains 16 residues. Looked up from germline, CDR1 is LGHNA and CDR2 is YNFKEQ.

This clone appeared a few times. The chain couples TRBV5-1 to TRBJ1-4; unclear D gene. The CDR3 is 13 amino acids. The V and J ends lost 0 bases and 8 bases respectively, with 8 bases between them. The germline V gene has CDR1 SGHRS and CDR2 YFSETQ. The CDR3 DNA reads TGCGCCAGCAGCTTGGGGAGAAACGAAAAACTGTTTTTT. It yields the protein CASSLGRNEKLFF.

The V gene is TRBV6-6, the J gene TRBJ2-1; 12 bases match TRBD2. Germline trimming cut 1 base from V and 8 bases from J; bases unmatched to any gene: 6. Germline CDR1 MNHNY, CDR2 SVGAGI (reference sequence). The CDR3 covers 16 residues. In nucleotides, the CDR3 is TGTGCCAGCAGTTACTTACTAGCGGGGGGTGGAGATGAGCAGTTCTTC. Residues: CASSYLLAGGGDEQFF.

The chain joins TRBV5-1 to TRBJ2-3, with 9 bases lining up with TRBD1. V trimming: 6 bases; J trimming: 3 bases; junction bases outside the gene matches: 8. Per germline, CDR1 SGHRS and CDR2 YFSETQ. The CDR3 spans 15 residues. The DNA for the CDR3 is TGCGCCAGCACCCTGGACAGGGGTTCGACAGATACGCAGTATTTT. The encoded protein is CASTLDRGSTDTQYF.

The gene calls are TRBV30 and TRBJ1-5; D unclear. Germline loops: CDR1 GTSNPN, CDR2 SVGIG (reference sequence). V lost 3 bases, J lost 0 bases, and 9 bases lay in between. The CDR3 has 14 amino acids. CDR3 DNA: TGTGCCTGGAGCGGTGCGTATAGCAATCAGCCCCAGCATTTT. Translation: CAWSGAYSNQPQHF.